Listed here are 9 T cell receptor beta chains from one sample, sequenced in a study of T cells after yellow fever vaccination. TCRdb called the 5' RACE reads again in MiXCR, with one record for every CDR3 protein. The data contain 360,000 or so distinct CDR3 sequences, approximately 10% of them singletons. Sequencing used PBMCs, obtained on the day of the first yellow fever vaccination. These receptors all come from a man between 18 and 29 years old who received the YFV17D yellow fever vaccine.

The chain joins TRBV2 to TRBJ2-3; TRBD2 agrees at 11 bases. J gave up 1 base and V 3 bases, and 3 bases lay outside the gene matches. The CDR3 consists of 16 residues. Germline CDR1 and CDR2: SNHLY and FYNNEI. CDR3 amino acids: CASSDALAGGTDTQYF. The CDR3 DNA follows: TGTGCCAGCAGTGACGCACTAGCGGGGGGCACAGATACGCAGTATTTT.

This clonotype was seen ten or more times. The chain has TRBV13 and TRBJ2-1; D is unresolved. V was pared by 0 bases and J by 9 bases, with 6 bases between. Germline V CDR1 and CDR2: PRHDT, FYEKMQ (reference sequence). The CDR3 length is 12 residues. CDR3 residues: CASSLGTAEQFF. The CDR3 DNA reads as TGTGCCAGCAGCTTAGGGACCGCTGAGCAGTTCTTC.

The rearrangement uses TRBV5-4 and TRBJ2-1; 12 bases align to TRBD2. Germline CDR1 SGHNT, CDR2 YYREEE (reference sequence). J gave up 10 bases and V 2 bases, and 7 bases lay outside the gene matches. CDR3 length: 15 residues. The CDR3 region is CASSFRASGGEEQFF. DNA of the CDR3: TGTGCCAGCAGCTTTCGGGCTAGCGGGGGGGAAGAGCAGTTCTTC.

The chain recombines TRBV7-2 with TRBJ2-1; TRBD1 matches at 7 bases. V gave up 6 bases and J gave up 4 bases; unmatched junction bases: 9. This CDR3 has 15 residues. In germline, CDR1 is SGHTA, CDR2 FQGNSA. The CDR3 bases are TGTGCCAGCAGGACCTCCGGGACAGAATACAATGAGCAGTTCTTC. Translating gives CASRTSGTEYNEQFF.

This clonotype was seen at least ten times. The V call is TRBV20-1, the J call TRBJ1-2, with no clear D. From germline, CDR1 is DFQATT and CDR2 SNEGSKA (reference sequence). This CDR3 comprises 15 residues. V was shortened by 6 bases and J by 4 bases, with 21 bases between the two germline ends. CDR3 sequence (DNA): TGCAGTGCCAGCCCTCCGGGGAACCCCACCTATGGCTACACCTTC. Its protein product is CSASPPGNPTYGYTF.

The chain links TRBV20-1 to TRBJ1-2; 7 nucleotides line up with TRBD1. The CDR3 spans 16 residues. Losses at the gene ends were 3 bases for V and 7 bases for J; bases not matched to a gene: 17. CDR1 is DFQATT, CDR2 SNEGSKA, per germline (reference sequence). This CDR3 is CSASDVIRTGRIGYTF. CDR3 nucleotides: TGCAGTGCTAGTGATGTTATTCGGACAGGTCGCATTGGCTACACCTTC.

This sequence joins TRBV20-1 and TRBJ2-1; no reliable D call. CDR3 length equals 14 residues. In germline, CDR1 is DFQATT, CDR2 SNEGSKA (reference sequence). V was pared by 3 bases and J by 0 bases, with 9 bases between. DNA for the CDR3: TGCAGTGCTAGGACTGCAAGCTCCTACAATGAGCAGTTCTTC. Amino acid sequence: CSARTASSYNEQFF.

CDR3 sequence (DNA): TGTGCCAGCCCCCCGGCAGGGGGCGAAGCGAACACCGGGGAGCTGTTTTTT. This translates into CASPPAGGEANTGELFF. The J gene is TRBJ2-2, the V gene TRBV21-1; TRBD1, as called in the table, went unchecked against the DNA. TRBV21-1 is assigned pseudogene status. The length of the CDR3 is 17 residues.

This clonotype was observed a handful of times. This sequence joins TRBV29-1 and TRBJ2-1; D remains ambiguous. The CDR3 sequence is 19 residues long. CDR1 is SQVTM, CDR2 ANQGSEA, per germline. With 4 bases removed from V and 0 bases from J, the gap between germline ends came to 25 bases. DNA of the CDR3: TGCAGCGTTGTTCCCGTAGAGCTCTTACAGAGATCCTCCTACAATGAGCAGTTCTTC. This sequence encodes CSVVPVELLQRSSYNEQFF.